Listed here are 7 T cell receptor beta chains from one sample, sequenced in a study of shared clonotypes between healthy human individuals. Assay: immunoSEQ multiplex PCR; the TCRdb copy retains only in-frame clones and omits some. The sample includes more than 2 million clones, 93% of them seen just once. Naive CD8 cells were CD45RO-negative, positively selected for CCR7, excluding terminally differentiated effector memory CD45RA+ cells. Sequenced: naive CD8+ T cells from PBMCs. The receptors were gathered from a young man in good health. Some clones in this sample may be carry-over from other donors' samples.

The rearrangement uses TRBV28 and TRBJ1-2; D is perhaps TRBD1 (5 bases). V was cut by 2 bases and J by 10 bases, with 20 bases left in between. Germline values: CDR1 MDHEN, CDR2 SYDVKM. CDR3 length: 15 amino acids. This chain's CDR3 is CASSLGLTGHKDYTF. CDR3 sequence (DNA): TGTGCCAGCAGTTTAGGTCTTACAGGCCATAAGGACTACACCTTC.

The chain joins TRBV27 to TRBJ2-2; possible D gene TRBD2, 6 bases. The V end lost 3 bases, the J end lost 5 bases, and 19 bases lay between the germline ends. This CDR3 has 17 residues. Germline CDR1 MNHEY, CDR2 SMNVEV (reference sequence). CDR3 region: CASSLGSYFGGTGELFF. For the CDR3, the DNA is TGTGCCAGCAGTTTGGGGAGCTACTTCGGAGGGACCGGGGAGCTGTTTTTT.

This chain links TRBV5-4 with TRBJ2-2; 7 bases fit TRBD2. CDR1 is SGHNT, CDR2 YYREEE, per germline (reference sequence). V lost 1 base and J lost 5; bases outside the gene matches: 5. The CDR3 has 15 amino acids. DNA of the CDR3: TGTGCCAGCAGCTTGCCAGGCGGGAGTACCGGGGAGCTGTTTTTT. It yields the protein CASSLPGGSTGELFF.

The genes are TRBV7-9 and TRBJ2-3; D gene ambiguous. The CDR3 has 17 amino acids. Germline CDR1 is SEHNR and CDR2 is FQNEAQ (reference sequence). Trimming stripped 5 bases from V and 0 bases from J, with 18 bases between. The CDR3 reads CASSPNSRSSSTDTQYF. For the CDR3, the DNA is TGTGCCAGCAGCCCCAACTCGCGGTCTTCTAGCACAGATACGCAGTATTTT. Full variable domain (missing parts from reference TRBV7-9 and TRBJ2-3): DTGVSQNPRHKITKRGQNVTFRCDPISEHNRLYWYRQTLGQGPEFLTYFQNEAQLEKSRLLSDRFSAERPKGSFSTLEIQRTEQGDSAMYLCASSPNSRSSSTDTQYFGPGTRLTVL.

CDR3 DNA sequence: TGCGCCAGCAGTCCCACACCTTCCTACGAGCAGTACTTC. Translated: CASSPTPSYEQYF. V gene TRBV10-1 combines with J gene TRBJ2-7; no clear D gene. CDR1 and CDR2 (germline): WNHNN, SYGVQD (reference sequence). This CDR3 contains 13 residues. Trimming pared 5 bases from V and 1 base from J, leaving 9 bases between.

This rearrangement joins TRBV7-9 to TRBJ2-7; tentative D call: TRBD2 (7 bases). Between the trimmed V and J ends, which lost 4 bases and 7 bases, there was a span of 17 bases. Per the germline V gene, CDR1 is SEHNR and CDR2 is FQNEAQ (reference sequence). The CDR3 runs 14 residues. CDR3 bases: TGTGCCAGCAGCTCCCGAGGGGGGGGTCGGGAGCAGTACTTC. Translation: CASSSRGGGREQYF.

This chain links TRBV5-6 with TRBJ2-3; TRBD2 is a possible D gene (6 bases). Germline-derived CDR1 and CDR2 are SGHDT and YYEEEE. The CDR3 totals 16 residues. V was shortened by 0 bases and J by 6 bases, with 17 bases between the two germline ends. CDR3 DNA: TGTGCCAGCAGCTTGGCTCGCGGGACGAATCTGGATACGCAGTATTTT. Translation gives CASSLARGTNLDTQYF.